The rows below give T cell receptor beta chains drawn from one sample of a study of a mutant IDH1 vaccine in newly diagnosed glioma. Clones were sequenced by immunoSEQ multiplex PCR, and TCRdb holds only the in-frame ones, with some missing. The table shows about 32,000 clones, with around 79% occurring only once. These TCRs' antigens remain unknown. The specimen was PBMCs, collected from a glioma patient whose treatment included an IDH1 peptide vaccine. Every receptor here comes from a woman in her twenties or thirties with glioma. Some clones in this sample may be carry-over from other donors' samples. The CDR3 runs from the conserved cysteine through the conserved F or W. Fields, in order: clone size, V gene, J gene, D gene, CDR3 protein, CDR3 DNA. D genes are given only for firm matches. A row's size may be missing; if present it is once, few, many or a size class.

clone_size: .; v_call: TRBV7-6; j_call: TRBJ2-6; d_call: .; cdr3_aa: CASSPGTGGRSGANVLTF; cdr3_nt: TGTGCCAGCAGCCCAGGGACCGGCGGACGGTCTGGGGCCAACGTCCTGACTTTC
clone_size: .; v_call: TRBV25-1; j_call: TRBJ2-5; d_call: .; cdr3_aa: CASSEKETQYF; cdr3_nt: TGTGCCAGCAGTGAGAAAGAGACCCAGTACTTC
clone_size: .; v_call: TRBV4-1; j_call: TRBJ1-5; d_call: .; cdr3_aa: CASSQDGVRNQPQHF; cdr3_nt: TGCGCCAGCAGCCAAGATGGGGTGCGGAATCAGCCCCAGCATTTT
clone_size: .; v_call: TRBV5-4; j_call: TRBJ2-6; d_call: .; cdr3_aa: CASSFSGANVLTF; cdr3_nt: TGTGCCAGCAGCTTCTCTGGGGCCAACGTCCTGACTTTC
clone_size: .; v_call: TRBV9; j_call: TRBJ1-2; d_call: .; cdr3_aa: CASSVEARGRNYGYTF; cdr3_nt: TGTGCCAGCAGCGTAGAGGCCCGGGGGCGGAACTATGGCTACACCTTC
clone_size: .; v_call: TRBV6-6; j_call: TRBJ2-7; d_call: TRBD1; cdr3_aa: CASSYAGQGYEQYF; cdr3_nt: TGTGCCAGCAGTTACGCGGGACAGGGCTACGAGCAGTACTTC
clone_size: .; v_call: TRBV2; j_call: TRBJ1-2; d_call: .; cdr3_aa: CASSPLGGNYGYTF; cdr3_nt: TGTGCCAGCAGCCCCCTGGGGGGCAACTATGGCTACACCTTC
clone_size: .; v_call: TRBV30; j_call: TRBJ1-1; d_call: TRBD1; cdr3_aa: CAWKQGLVGTEAFF; cdr3_nt: TGTGCCTGGAAACAGGGGCTGGTGGGCACTGAAGCTTTCTTT
clone_size: once; v_call: TRBV18; j_call: TRBJ2-3; d_call: TRBD2; cdr3_aa: CASSMREPYSSTDTQYF; cdr3_nt: TGTGCCAGCTCAATGCGGGAGCCCTACTCTAGCACAGATACGCAGTATTTT
clone_size: .; v_call: TRBV29-1; j_call: TRBJ1-1; d_call: .; cdr3_aa: CSVDEGLNTEAFF; cdr3_nt: TGCAGCGTTGATGAGGGGCTGAACACTGAAGCTTTCTTT
clone_size: .; v_call: TRBV7-7; j_call: TRBJ2-7; d_call: .; cdr3_aa: CASSWAPLSEQYF; cdr3_nt: TGTGCTAGCAGCTGGGCACCCCTCAGCGAGCAGTACTTC
clone_size: .; v_call: TRBV6-1; j_call: TRBJ2-5; d_call: TRBD1; cdr3_aa: CASRGEGDREETQYF; cdr3_nt: TGTGCCAGCAGGGGGGAGGGGGACAGGGAAGAGACCCAGTACTTC
clone_size: .; v_call: TRBV29-1; j_call: TRBJ2-1; d_call: TRBD2; cdr3_aa: CSVGGLAGVSSGSYNEQFF; cdr3_nt: TGCAGCGTCGGGGGACTAGCGGGAGTCTCTTCGGGCTCCTACAATGAGCAGTTCTTC
clone_size: .; v_call: TRBV7-3; j_call: TRBJ1-2; d_call: .; cdr3_aa: CASSSATGYGYTF; cdr3_nt: TGTGCCAGCAGCTCAGCGACAGGCTATGGCTACACCTTC
clone_size: .; v_call: TRBV27; j_call: TRBJ2-7; d_call: .; cdr3_aa: CASSLFPGISYEQYF; cdr3_nt: TGTGCCAGCAGTTTATTCCCAGGGATCTCCTACGAGCAGTACTTC
clone_size: .; v_call: TRBV7-2; j_call: TRBJ2-7; d_call: TRBD2; cdr3_aa: CASSSGGATYEQYF; cdr3_nt: TGTGCCAGCAGCTCGGGGGGTGCTACCTACGAGCAGTACTTC
clone_size: .; v_call: TRBV7-9; j_call: TRBJ1-1; d_call: .; cdr3_aa: CASSQTSFGQIITEAFF; cdr3_nt: TGTGCCAGCAGCCAAACCTCCTTTGGACAAATCATCACTGAAGCTTTCTTT
clone_size: .; v_call: TRBV29-1; j_call: TRBJ2-7; d_call: TRBD1; cdr3_aa: CSVTGQGAPYEQYF; cdr3_nt: TGCAGCGTCACCGGACAGGGGGCCCCCTACGAGCAGTACTTC
clone_size: .; v_call: TRBV27; j_call: TRBJ2-7; d_call: .; cdr3_aa: CASSPTEHEQYF; cdr3_nt: TGTGCCAGCAGCCCCACAGAACACGAGCAGTACTTC
clone_size: medium-sized; v_call: TRBV19; j_call: TRBJ2-7; d_call: .; cdr3_aa: CASSPGSGGIISYEQYF; cdr3_nt: TGTGCCAGTAGTCCGGGCTCGGGCGGGATCATCTCCTACGAGCAGTACTTC
clone_size: .; v_call: TRBV6-5; j_call: TRBJ1-5; d_call: .; cdr3_aa: CASSPLGTSNQPQHF; cdr3_nt: TGTGCCAGCAGCCCACTGGGGACTAGCAATCAGCCCCAGCATTTT
clone_size: few; v_call: TRBV10-3; j_call: TRBJ2-3; d_call: .; cdr3_aa: CAISEYDSTDTQYF; cdr3_nt: TGTGCCATCAGTGAGTACGACAGCACAGATACGCAGTATTTT
clone_size: .; v_call: TRBV6-6; j_call: TRBJ1-3; d_call: TRBD1; cdr3_aa: CASSKTGMRGNTIYF; cdr3_nt: TGTGCCAGCAGTAAGACAGGGATGAGGGGAAACACCATATATTTT
clone_size: .; v_call: TRBV18; j_call: TRBJ2-2; d_call: .; cdr3_aa: CASSPRPGPANTGELFF; cdr3_nt: TGTGCCAGCTCACCACGTCCAGGGCCGGCGAACACCGGGGAGCTGTTTTTT
clone_size: few; v_call: TRBV19; j_call: TRBJ1-5; d_call: .; cdr3_aa: CASRPGTVQPQHF; cdr3_nt: TGTGCCAGCCGTCCGGGGACTGTGCAGCCCCAGCATTTT
clone_size: .; v_call: TRBV19; j_call: TRBJ2-7; d_call: TRBD1; cdr3_aa: CASSLFPGTGSYEQYF; cdr3_nt: TGTGCCAGTAGCCTCTTCCCCGGGACAGGCTCCTACGAGCAGTACTTC
clone_size: .; v_call: TRBV11-2; j_call: TRBJ1-5; d_call: .; cdr3_aa: CASSLGREGNQPQHF; cdr3_nt: TGTGCCAGCAGCTTGGGCCGGGAAGGCAATCAGCCCCAGCATTTT
clone_size: .; v_call: TRBV7-2; j_call: TRBJ1-2; d_call: .; cdr3_aa: CASSSEGEVSYGYTF; cdr3_nt: TGTGCCAGCAGCTCCGAGGGGGAGGTTAGCTATGGCTACACCTTC
clone_size: .; v_call: TRBV11-1; j_call: TRBJ2-7; d_call: .; cdr3_aa: CASSLVHDVGVYEQYF; cdr3_nt: TGTGCCAGCAGCTTAGTACATGATGTTGGAGTCTACGAGCAGTACTTC
clone_size: .; v_call: TRBV7-2; j_call: TRBJ1-1; d_call: TRBD1; cdr3_aa: CASSLETGWGEAFF; cdr3_nt: TGTGCCAGCAGCTTAGAGACAGGGTGGGGGGAAGCTTTCTTT
clone_size: few; v_call: TRBV30; j_call: TRBJ2-1; d_call: .; cdr3_aa: CAWDGASSSYNEQFF; cdr3_nt: TGTGCCTGGGATGGTGCGAGTAGCTCCTACAATGAGCAGTTCTTC
clone_size: .; v_call: TRBV2; j_call: TRBJ1-4; d_call: .; cdr3_aa: CATSGPLNEKLFF; cdr3_nt: TGTGCCACTTCGGGGCCTCTTAATGAAAAACTGTTTTTT
clone_size: .; v_call: TRBV4-1; j_call: TRBJ2-7; d_call: TRBD1; cdr3_aa: CASSLRPDRVYEQYF; cdr3_nt: TGCGCCAGCAGCCTACGCCCGGACAGGGTCTACGAGCAGTACTTC
clone_size: .; v_call: TRBV10-3; j_call: TRBJ1-5; d_call: TRBD1; cdr3_aa: CAISGGDRALHQPQHF; cdr3_nt: TGTGCCATCTCGGGGGGCGACAGGGCCCTGCATCAGCCCCAGCATTTT
clone_size: .; v_call: TRBV10-1; j_call: TRBJ1-2; d_call: .; cdr3_aa: CASSESGPWQGGYTF; cdr3_nt: TGCGCCAGCAGTGAGTCGGGTCCATGGCAAGGGGGCTACACCTTC
clone_size: .; v_call: TRBV5-1; j_call: TRBJ2-2; d_call: .; cdr3_aa: CASSGRTNTGELFF; cdr3_nt: TGCGCCAGCAGCGGGAGGACGAACACCGGGGAGCTGTTTTTT
clone_size: .; v_call: TRBV25-1; j_call: TRBJ2-7; d_call: TRBD2; cdr3_aa: CASTAGGPREQYF; cdr3_nt: TGTGCCAGCACAGCGGGAGGGCCGAGGGAGCAGTACTTC
clone_size: few; v_call: TRBV4-1; j_call: TRBJ1-1; d_call: .; cdr3_aa: CASSLGGWTEAFF; cdr3_nt: TGCGCCAGCAGCTTAGGGGGATGGACTGAAGCTTTCTTT
clone_size: .; v_call: TRBV11-2; j_call: TRBJ2-1; d_call: TRBD2; cdr3_aa: CASSFTSGVYNEQFF; cdr3_nt: TGTGCCAGCAGCTTTACTAGCGGGGTCTACAATGAGCAGTTCTTC
clone_size: few; v_call: TRBV11-2; j_call: TRBJ2-7; d_call: .; cdr3_aa: CASSLGTVKYF; cdr3_nt: TGTGCCAGCAGCTTAGGGACGGTGAAGTACTTC
clone_size: .; v_call: TRBV6-5; j_call: TRBJ2-6; d_call: .; cdr3_aa: CASSRDSSGANVLTF; cdr3_nt: TGTGCCAGCAGCCGAGACAGTTCTGGGGCCAACGTCCTGACTTTC
clone_size: .; v_call: TRBV25-1; j_call: TRBJ1-1; d_call: .; cdr3_aa: CASISGEWAEAFF; cdr3_nt: TGTGCCAGCATCTCAGGGGAATGGGCTGAAGCTTTCTTT